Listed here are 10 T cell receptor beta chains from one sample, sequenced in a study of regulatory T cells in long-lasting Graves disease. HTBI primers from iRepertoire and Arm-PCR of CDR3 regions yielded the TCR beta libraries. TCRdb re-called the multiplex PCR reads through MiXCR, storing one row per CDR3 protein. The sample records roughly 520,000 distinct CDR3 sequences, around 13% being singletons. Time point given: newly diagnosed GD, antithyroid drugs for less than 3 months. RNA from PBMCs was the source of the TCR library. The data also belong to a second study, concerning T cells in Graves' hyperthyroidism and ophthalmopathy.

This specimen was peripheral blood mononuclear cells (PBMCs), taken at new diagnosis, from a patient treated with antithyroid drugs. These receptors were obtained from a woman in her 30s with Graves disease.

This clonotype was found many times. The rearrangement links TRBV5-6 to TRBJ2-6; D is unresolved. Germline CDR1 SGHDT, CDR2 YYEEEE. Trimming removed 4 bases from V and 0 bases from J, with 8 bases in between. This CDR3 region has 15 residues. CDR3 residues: CASSVQDSGANVLTF. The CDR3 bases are TGTGCCAGCAGCGTTCAGGACTCTGGGGCCAACGTCCTGACTTTC.

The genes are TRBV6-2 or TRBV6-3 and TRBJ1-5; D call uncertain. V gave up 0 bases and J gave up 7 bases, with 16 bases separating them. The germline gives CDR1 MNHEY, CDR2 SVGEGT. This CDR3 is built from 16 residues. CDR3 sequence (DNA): TGTGCCAGCAGTTACTCGACCCAGGAGAAAACCCAGCCCCAGCATTTT. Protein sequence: CASSYSTQEKTQPQHF.

The CDR3 sequence is CASSLGRSAGGRETQYF. CDR3 DNA: TGCGCCAGCAGCTTGGGACGGTCAGCGGGAGGAAGGGAGACCCAGTACTTC. The chain is built from TRBV5-1 and TRBJ2-5, with TRBD2 matching 9 bases. Trimming cost V 0 bases and J 5 bases; bases outside gene matches: 11. CDR1 is SGHRS, CDR2 YFSETQ, per germline. The CDR3 is 17 amino acids. Filled out from reference TRBV5-1 and TRBJ2-5, the complete variable domain reads KAGVTQTPRYLIKTRGQQVTLSCSPISGHRSVSWYQQTPGQGLQFLFEYFSETQRNKGNFPGRFSGRQFSNSRSEMNVSTLELGDSALYLCASSLGRSAGGRETQYFGPGTRLLVL.

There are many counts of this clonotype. The CDR3 here is CASSETGDGANVLTF. The DNA for the CDR3 is TGTGCCAGCAGTGAGACAGGGGATGGGGCCAACGTCCTGACTTTC. The V call is TRBV6-4, the J call TRBJ2-6, with 8 nucleotides matching TRBD1. The CDR3 runs to 15 residues. V dropped 3 bases and J dropped 3; count of bases not matched to a gene: 1. Germline lookup yields CDR1 MRHNA and CDR2 SNTAGT.

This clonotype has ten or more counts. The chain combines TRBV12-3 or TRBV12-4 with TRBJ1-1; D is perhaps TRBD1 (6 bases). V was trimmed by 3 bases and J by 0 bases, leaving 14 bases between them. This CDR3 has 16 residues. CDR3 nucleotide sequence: TGTGCCAGCAGTTTGGGGGCGGGGGACATGAACACTGAAGCTTTCTTT. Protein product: CASSLGAGDMNTEAFF.

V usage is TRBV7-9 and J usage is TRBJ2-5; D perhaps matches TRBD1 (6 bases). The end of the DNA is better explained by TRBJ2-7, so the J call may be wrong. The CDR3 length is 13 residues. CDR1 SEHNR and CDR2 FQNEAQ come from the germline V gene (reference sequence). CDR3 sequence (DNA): TGTGCCAGCAGCTTTACAGGGCTTCGCGAGCAGTACTTC. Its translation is CASSFTGLREQYF.

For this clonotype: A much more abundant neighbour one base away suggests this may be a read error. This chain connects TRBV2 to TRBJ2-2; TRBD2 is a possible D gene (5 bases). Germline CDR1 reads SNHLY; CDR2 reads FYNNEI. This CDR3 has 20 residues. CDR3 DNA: TGTGCCAGCAGTAAGCCGGGGTCGGGGTCTATGCGGATGAACGCCGGGGAGCTGTTTTTT. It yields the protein CASSKPGSGSMRMNAGELFF.

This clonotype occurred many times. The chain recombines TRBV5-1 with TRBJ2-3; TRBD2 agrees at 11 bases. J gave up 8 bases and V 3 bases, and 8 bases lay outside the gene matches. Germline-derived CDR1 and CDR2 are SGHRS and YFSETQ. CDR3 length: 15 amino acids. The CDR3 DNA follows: TGCGCCAGCAGCTCGGGGCTAGCGGGAGGAGGTACGCAGTATTTT. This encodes CASSSGLAGGGTQYF.

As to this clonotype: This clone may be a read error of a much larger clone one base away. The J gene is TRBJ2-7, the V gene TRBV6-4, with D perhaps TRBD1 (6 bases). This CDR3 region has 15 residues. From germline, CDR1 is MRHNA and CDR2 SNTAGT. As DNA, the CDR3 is TGTGCCAGCAGTCTCCGACAGGTGATTGCCTACGAGCAGCACTTC. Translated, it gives CASSLRQVIAYEQHF.

The CDR3 region is CASSIDRGGWFSGANVLTF. CDR3 nucleotide sequence: TGTGCCAGTAGTATAGATCGTGGTGGGTGGTTCTCCGGGGCCAACGTCCTGACTTTC. This rearrangement joins TRBV19 to TRBJ2-6; D is undetermined. CDR3 length: 19 residues. V was clipped by 0 bases and J by 4 bases, with 19 bases between them. From germline, CDR1 is LNHDA and CDR2 SQIVND (reference sequence). Looking up the rest from reference TRBV19 and TRBJ2-6 gives the full variable domain: DGGITQSPKYLFRKEGQNVTLSCEQNLNHDAMYWYRQDPGQGLRLIYYSQIVNDFQKGDIAEGYSVSREKKESFPLTVTSAQKNPTAFYLCASSIDRGGWFSGANVLTFGAGSRLTVL.